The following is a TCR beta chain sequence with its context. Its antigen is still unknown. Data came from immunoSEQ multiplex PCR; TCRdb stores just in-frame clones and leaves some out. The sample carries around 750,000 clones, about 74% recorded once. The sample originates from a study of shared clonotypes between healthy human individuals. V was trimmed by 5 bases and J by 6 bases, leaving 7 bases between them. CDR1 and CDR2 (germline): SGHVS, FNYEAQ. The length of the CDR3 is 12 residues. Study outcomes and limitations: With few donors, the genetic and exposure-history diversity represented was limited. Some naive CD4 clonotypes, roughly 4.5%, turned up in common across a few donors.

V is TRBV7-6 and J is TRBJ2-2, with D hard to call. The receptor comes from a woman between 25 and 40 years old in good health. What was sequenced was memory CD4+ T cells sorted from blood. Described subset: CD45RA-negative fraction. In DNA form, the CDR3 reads TGTGCCAGCAGCCGCGCCGCCGGGGAGCTGTTTTTT. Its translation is CASSRAAGELFF. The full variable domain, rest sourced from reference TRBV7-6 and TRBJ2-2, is GAGVSQSPRYKVTKRGQDVALRCDPISGHVSLYWYRQALGQGPEFLTYFNYEAQQDKSGLPNDRFSAERPEGSISTLTIQRTEQRDSAMYRCASSRAAGELFFGEGSRLTVL.